Detailed here is one TCR beta chain. What antigen it recognizes has not been identified. The input lacks base qualities; no much larger clone sits a single base away. This sample was taken from a study of identical twins (dated by TCRdb to about 2016). Broadly, across the study: TCR alpha and beta repertoires from monozygotic twins, unrelated adults of various ages and cord blood were deep-sequenced to test whether fetal clonotypes persist. Replicate twin experiments were performed at different times using different library preparation protocols to rule out contamination.

CDR1 is given as MGHDK and CDR2 as SYGVNS, both from the germline V gene. Trimmed from V: 4 bases; trimmed from J: 8 bases; junction bases lacking a gene match: 5. From its cysteine to its phenylalanine, the CDR3 spans 13 amino acids. Just the 39-base CDR3 DNA is kept, in frame starting at base 1. The library was made by 5' RACE. The instrument given in TCRdb is Illumina HiSeq 2000. A universal primer binding site was added through template switching, and the final cDNA carried a unique molecular identifier so that TCR cDNA molecules could be counted accurately. First-strand cDNA for TCR alpha and beta chains was synthesized from specific primers in the conserved constant-segment region. Each cDNA library was double barcoded, with a SMART-Mk sample barcode plus Illumina barcodes, to control for contamination. TruSeq adapter sequences along with Illumina sample barcodes were introduced in two successive PCR steps. The Illumina HiSeq platform was used with custom primers to sequence TCR alpha and beta cDNA libraries. Under the source paper's analysis protocol: Unique molecular identifiers were extracted from raw reads with MiGEC, and CDR3 positions were determined with MiXCR. Recombination models were inferred per individual with the repgenHMM and IGoR tools using an EM algorithm. Shared clonotype analysis was performed with the tcR package in R, normalizing sharing by the product of cloneset sizes. To study raw recombination free of thymic and clonal selection effects, out-of-frame nonproductive sequences were analyzed. TCRdb trimmed the raw reads at Q25, called clones with MiXCR and kept productive beta chains. Every distinct CDR3 protein forms one entry, paired with its most common genes and DNA. TCRdb, rather than the study authors, made the V and J calls. Within this sample are 550,000 to 700,000 distinct CDR3 sequences, with 21% of them counted one time only. The biggest ten clones account for about 4.5% of the sample.

Every donor was a healthy Caucasian. Three pairs of female monozygotic twins, all aged about 18 to 29 years, made up the twin cohort. The RNA used for TCR libraries was isolated from peripheral blood mononuclear cells. What the authors observed across the whole study: The excess sharing between twins in beta out-of-frame sequences was weaker because fewer shared sequences reduced the signal-to-noise ratio. Compared with coincidental sharing between unrelated individuals, out-of-frame TCR alpha sequences shared between twins had an excess of sequences with low generation probability. Conclusions relied on cross-sectional statistical analysis, since the same donors could not be followed over many years. In monozygotic twins, recombination models systematically underestimated out-of-frame TCR alpha sharing, but the models matched the sharing seen between unrelated individuals. Abundant cord blood beta clonotypes had fewer insertions, young adult naive repertoires showed a similar but weaker trend, and memory repertoires showed no such trend. Zero-insertion analyses could be partly confounded by invariant T cells such as MAIT and iNKT, although diverse VJ usage argued against such confounding for most clonotypes.

The same data also went into a second study, on T cells expressing NK-cell markers. As the second publication notes: TCR beta-chain repertoires were profiled in sorted CD3+CD56+NKG2C+, CD3+CD56+NKG2C- and CD3+CD56-NKG2C+ T-cell subsets from fewer than 10 donors. Among the eight sequenced donors, only one was HCMV-seronegative, while the other seven were HCMV-seropositive. To restrict sorting to alphabetaTCR-expressing T cells, an anti-gammadeltaTCR antibody was added in several experiments. For six donors, the dominant CD3+CD56+NKG2C+ clonotypes were among the top 10 CD8+ clonotypes and accounted for roughly 1.0-8% of CD8+ T cells. Those dominant clonotypes were again the most abundant among CD3+CD56-NKG2C+ cells in four donors, at about 25-60.1%. Whether the expanded NKG2C-expressing T cell clones were specific for HCMV antigens was left unclear. The eight sequenced donors were randomly selected healthy volunteers, three men and five women. To determine HCMV serostatus, a commercial ELISA kit was used to detect HCMV-specific IgG in serum. For about 6 donors, unsorted PBMC were also used to sequence bulk peripheral blood T-cell repertoires. MIGEC was used to demultiplex reads and group reads by UMI, and MiTCR was used to assemble and quantify clonotypes. To exclude erroneous sequences, only TCR cDNA sequences supported by at least two reads were retained. The tcR package was used for downstream repertoire analysis, and clonotypes were matched between fractions using CDR3 nucleotide sequence together with V segment. VDJmatch was used to annotate antigen specificity against VDJdb, with one amino acid substitution in CDR3 allowed.

The material sequenced was PBMCs. Recombination connected TRBV25-1 to TRBJ1-2, and 9 junctional nucleotides match TRBD1. The TCR comes from a woman younger than 30 in good health. The DNA reads TGTGCCAGCAGTGCCCGGGACAGGGCAGGCTACACCTTC. It translates to CASSARDRAGYTF.